Listed below are T cell receptor beta chains from one sample, sequenced in a study of radiotherapy plus CTLA-4 blockade in lung cancer. The table came from immunoSEQ multiplex PCR; TCRdb's copy has only in-frame clones and leaves some out. Among about 88,000 clones listed, roughly 78% were seen once. The material was peripheral blood, obtained from a patient treated with radiotherapy plus ipilimumab. These receptors were taken from a human donor with non-small cell lung cancer that progressed on radiotherapy plus ipilimumab. The CDR3 runs from the conserved cysteine through the conserved F or W. D genes are given only for firm matches. For some rows the clone size is stated as once, few or many, or as a class when expanded; others skip it.

j_gene,d_gene,abundance,v_gene,CDR3aa,CDR3nt
TRBJ2-2,-,-,TRBV4-2,CASSQGDWTNTGELFF,TGTGCCAGCAGCCAAGGGGACTGGACGAACACCGGGGAGCTGTTTTTT
TRBJ2-2,TRBD1,-,TRBV5-6,CASSWETGGKTGELFF,TGTGCCAGCAGCTGGGAGACAGGGGGAAAAACCGGGGAGCTGTTTTTT
TRBJ2-5,-,few,TRBV15,CATSRLRQETQYF,TGTGCCACCAGTCGCCTCCGACAAGAGACCCAGTACTTC
TRBJ2-7,-,-,TRBV4-3,CASSQEAASTYEQYF,TGCGCCAGCAGCCAAGAGGCAGCTTCCACCTACGAGCAGTACTTC
TRBJ2-5,-,-,TRBV5-4,CASSTDFQETQYF,TGTGCCAGCAGCACGGACTTTCAAGAGACCCAGTACTTC
TRBJ2-2,TRBD2,-,TRBV9,CASSVAPSSGSGTGELFF,TGTGCCAGCAGCGTAGCCCCCTCTAGCGGGAGTGGGACCGGGGAGCTGTTTTTT
TRBJ1-1,-,-,TRBV7-2,CASSSPRPNTEAFF,TGTGCCAGCAGCTCCCCCCGACCGAACACTGAAGCTTTCTTT
TRBJ2-2,-,-,TRBV14,CASSQGISATGELFF,TGTGCCAGCAGCCAAGGGATCTCAGCAACCGGGGAGCTGTTTTTT
TRBJ2-1,TRBD2,once,TRBV5-1,CASSSLANSLSYNEQFF,TGCGCCAGCAGCTCACTAGCGAACAGCCTCTCCTACAATGAGCAGTTCTTC
TRBJ2-7,-,-,TRBV6-6,CASTPDGTDYEQYF,TGTGCCAGCACCCCAGACGGAACAGACTACGAGCAGTACTTC
TRBJ1-6,-,-,TRBV11-2,CASSLGGSPLHF,TGTGCCAGCAGCTTAGGGGGTTCACCCCTCCACTTT
TRBJ2-6,-,-,TRBV5-1,CASSLLQSGNSGANVLTF,TGCGCCAGCAGCTTGTTACAGTCTGGGAACTCTGGGGCCAACGTCCTGACTTTC
TRBJ1-3,TRBD1,-,TRBV28,CASSTTRTGGIRNTIYF,TGTGCCAGCAGTACCACCCGGACAGGGGGAATCAGAAACACCATATATTTT
TRBJ2-5,TRBD1,-,TRBV7-6,CASSRTGEGTQYF,TGTGCCAGCAGCCGGACAGGGGAGGGGACCCAGTACTTC
TRBJ2-3,-,-,TRBV27,CASSSGADTQYF,TGTGCCAGCAGTTCGGGGGCAGATACGCAGTATTTT
TRBJ1-1,TRBD1,many,TRBV28,CASSRRYRGAGTEAFF,TGTGCCAGCAGTCGTCGATACAGGGGAGCGGGCACTGAAGCTTTCTTT
TRBJ2-5,TRBD2,-,TRBV2,CASSRLGLAGEGETQYF,TGTGCCAGCAGTAGACTTGGGTTAGCGGGAGAGGGGGAGACCCAGTACTTC
TRBJ2-7,TRBD2,-,TRBV28,CASSYGLAGESGEQYF,TGTGCCAGCAGTTACGGGCTAGCGGGAGAATCAGGGGAGCAGTACTTC
TRBJ2-3,-,few,TRBV28,CASSSPASTSTDTQYF,TGTGCCAGCAGTTCGCCAGCCTCGACTAGCACAGATACGCAGTATTTT
TRBJ1-2,-,-,TRBV28,CASSLSGTHLYGYTF,TGTGCCAGCAGTTTATCAGGGACACATTTATATGGCTACACCTTC
TRBJ1-2,-,once,TRBV10-3,CAISESEVGYGYTF,TGTGCCATCAGTGAGTCGGAGGTTGGCTATGGCTACACCTTC
TRBJ1-5,-,-,TRBV2,CANRGTERINQPQHF,TGTGCCAACCGGGGGACGGAGCGAATCAATCAGCCCCAGCATTTT
TRBJ1-5,-,-,TRBV18,CASSPEGGGQPQHF,TGTGCCAGCTCACCAGAAGGGGGAGGTCAGCCCCAGCATTTT
TRBJ1-4,TRBD1,-,TRBV5-4,CASSFGTGRGGLFF,TGTGCCAGCAGCTTCGGGACAGGCCGAGGAGGACTGTTTTTT
TRBJ1-6,TRBD1,-,TRBV6-5,CASWAGTGGSPLHF,TGTGCCAGCTGGGCCGGGACAGGGGGATCACCCCTCCACTTT
TRBJ1-2,TRBD1,once,TRBV9,CASSPRDRDGGYTF,TGTGCCAGCAGCCCCCGGGACAGGGATGGCGGCTACACCTTC
TRBJ2-7,TRBD1,-,TRBV5-1,CASSLVAGGLYEQYF,TGCGCCAGCAGCTTGGTGGCAGGGGGCTTATACGAGCAGTACTTC
TRBJ1-1,TRBD1,-,TRBV7-2,CASSLVENGLGQAEAFF,TGTGCCAGCAGCTTAGTGGAAAACGGATTAGGACAGGCTGAAGCTTTCTTT
TRBJ1-6,-,-,TRBV5-4,CASSLTEGSPLHF,TGTGCCAGCAGCTTGACGGAGGGTTCACCCCTCCACTTT
TRBJ2-3,-,-,TRBV19,CAWGARDTQYF,TGTGCATGGGGGGCCAGGGATACGCAGTATTTT
TRBJ2-1,-,-,TRBV9,CASSAPRRANEQFF,TGTGCCAGCAGCGCACCCCGGAGGGCGAATGAGCAGTTCTTC
TRBJ2-7,-,-,TRBV25-1,CASSDTATYEQYF,TGTGCCAGCAGTGATACAGCCACCTACGAGCAGTACTTC
TRBJ1-1,-,-,TRBV10-2,CASSENTEAFF,TGCGCCAGCAGCGAGAACACTGAAGCTTTCTTT
TRBJ1-4,-,-,TRBV28,CASSFRGGLRSPNEKLFF,TGTGCCAGCAGTTTTAGGGGGGGATTAAGGAGTCCCAATGAAAAACTGTTTTTT
TRBJ2-7,TRBD2,-,TRBV6-5,CASRPPGGRNYEQYF,TGTGCCAGCAGACCCCCGGGGGGGCGGAATTACGAGCAGTACTTC
TRBJ2-1,-,-,TRBV25-1,CASSELGQGPYNEQFF,TGTGCCAGCAGTGAATTGGGGCAGGGGCCTTACAATGAGCAGTTCTTC
TRBJ1-4,TRBD1,once,TRBV29-1,CSVQQGAEKLFF,TGCAGCGTTCAACAGGGGGCTGAAAAACTGTTTTTT